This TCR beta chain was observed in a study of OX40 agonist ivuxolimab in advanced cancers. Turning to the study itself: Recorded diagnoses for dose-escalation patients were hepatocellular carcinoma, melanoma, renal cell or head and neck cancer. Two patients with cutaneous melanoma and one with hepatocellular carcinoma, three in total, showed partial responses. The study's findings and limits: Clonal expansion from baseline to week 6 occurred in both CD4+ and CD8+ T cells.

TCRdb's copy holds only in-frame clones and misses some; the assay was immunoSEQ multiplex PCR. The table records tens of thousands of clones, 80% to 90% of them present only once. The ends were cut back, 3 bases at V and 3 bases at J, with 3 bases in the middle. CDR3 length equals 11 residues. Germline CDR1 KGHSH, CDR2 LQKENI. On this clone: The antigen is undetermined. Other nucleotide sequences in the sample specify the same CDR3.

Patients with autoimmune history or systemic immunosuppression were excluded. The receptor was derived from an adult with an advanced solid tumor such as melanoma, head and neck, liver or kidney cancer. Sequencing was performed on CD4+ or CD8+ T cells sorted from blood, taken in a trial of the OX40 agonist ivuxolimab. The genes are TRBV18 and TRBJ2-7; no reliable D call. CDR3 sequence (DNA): TGTGCCAGCTCACCTGACTACGAGCAGTACTTC. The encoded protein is CASSPDYEQYF.